This is a list of T cell receptor beta chains from one sample in a study of early T cells in non-severe SARS-CoV-2 infection. One entry per CDR3 protein results from TCRdb running MiXCR on the 5' RACE reads. Of about 40,000 distinct CDR3 sequences listed, roughly 5% are singletons. The sequenced sample was whole blood. Receptors were obtained from an adult who was a healthcare worker with PCR-confirmed SARS-CoV-2 infection or an uninfected control (not recorded which). Both conserved end residues are part of each CDR3. The D gene is left open where the match is weak. A row's size may be missing; if present it is once, few, many or a size class.

j_call v_call clone_size cdr3_length d_call cdr3_aa cdr3_nt
TRBJ2-2 TRBV28 many 16 TRBD1 CASSLMSGQGLGELFF TGTGCCAGCAGTTTAATGTCAGGACAGGGCCTCGGGGAGCTGTTTTTT
TRBJ2-1 TRBV12-3/TRBV12-4 few 15 . CASSLRGDTYNEQFF TGTGCCAGCAGTTTACGGGGGGACACCTACAATGAGCAGTTCTTC
TRBJ1-3 TRBV7-9 many 14 . CASSFRTDSNTIYF TGTGCCAGCAGCTTTCGGACAGATTCAAACACCATATATTTT
TRBJ2-1 TRBV20-1 many 13 . CSARDLRGNEQFF TGCAGTGCTAGAGATCTTCGCGGGAATGAGCAGTTCTTC
TRBJ2-1 TRBV7-9 . 15 TRBD1 CASSPDRGSYNEQFF TGTGCCAGCAGCCCTGACAGGGGCTCCTACAATGAGCAGTTCTTC
TRBJ2-3 TRBV5-1 few 14 . CASSGAEVTDTQYF TGCGCCAGCAGTGGAGCGGAAGTCACAGATACGCAGTATTTT
TRBJ2-7 TRBV6-6 many 13 TRBD1 CASTGGSSYEQYF TGTGCCAGCACAGGGGGCTCCTCCTACGAGCAGTACTTC
TRBJ2-7 TRBV28 many 12 . CASSGTLYEQYF TGTGCCAGCAGTGGGACTCTCTACGAGCAGTACTTC
TRBJ1-1 TRBV12-3/TRBV12-4 . 17 . CASSLEVDKRAGTEAFF TGTGCCAGCAGTTTAGAAGTGGACAAGCGAGCCGGCACTGAAGCTTTCTTT
TRBJ1-6 TRBV2 many 14 . CASSQTDYNSPLHF TGTGCCAGCAGTCAGACAGACTATAATTCACCCCTCCACTTT
TRBJ2-3 TRBV6-5 many 15 . CASSYSISRADTQYF TGTGCCAGCAGTTACTCGATTAGCCGGGCGGATACGCAGTATTTT
TRBJ2-5 TRBV7-6 few 15 . CASSLGGSGQETQYF TGTGCCAGCAGCTTAGGTGGGAGCGGTCAAGAGACCCAGTACTTC
TRBJ1-1 TRBV11-2 many 15 TRBD1 CASSPRQGQNTEAFF TGTGCCAGCAGCCCGCGACAGGGGCAGAACACTGAAGCTTTCTTT
TRBJ1-5 TRBV19 many 13 . CASSILPKQPQHF TGTGCCAGTAGTATACTGCCAAAACAGCCCCAGCATTTT
TRBJ2-5 TRBV11-2 many 12 . CASSQDLETQYF TGTGCCAGCAGTCAAGACCTAGAGACCCAGTACTTC
TRBJ2-2 TRBV7-9 . 17 TRBD2 CASSPTLTSGNTGELFF TGTGCCAGCAGCCCCACCCTCACTAGCGGGAACACCGGGGAGCTGTTTTTT
TRBJ1-3 TRBV7-9 few 16 . CASRGWQDISGNTIYF TGTGCCAGCAGGGGATGGCAGGACATCTCTGGAAACACCATATATTTT
TRBJ2-7 TRBV20-1 many 13 TRBD2 CSARGTSPYEQYF TGCAGTGCGAGAGGGACTAGTCCCTACGAGCAGTACTTC
TRBJ1-5 TRBV29-1 many 13 . CSVAHGGNQPQHF TGCAGCGTTGCTCATGGAGGCAATCAGCCCCAGCATTTT
TRBJ1-5 TRBV7-8 many 18 . CASSLLPSRGTSNQPQHF TGTGCCAGCAGCTTACTCCCATCGAGGGGGACTAGCAATCAGCCCCAGCATTTT
TRBJ2-7 TRBV9 many 13 TRBD2 CASSAVSGSEQYF TGTGCCAGCAGCGCCGTTAGCGGGTCTGAGCAGTACTTC
TRBJ2-1 TRBV7-8 many 16 TRBD2 CASSLYSAGGVDEQFF TGTGCCAGCAGCCTGTACTCAGCGGGAGGTGTTGATGAGCAGTTCTTC
TRBJ2-1 TRBV11-2 . 13 . CASSLDNLNEQFF TGTGCCAGCAGCTTGGACAATCTTAATGAGCAGTTCTTC
TRBJ2-1 TRBV7-9 many 12 . CASSLASHEQFF TGTGCCAGCAGCTTAGCATCGCATGAGCAGTTCTTC
TRBJ1-6 TRBV7-9 many 15 TRBD1 CASSLSGQGNSPLHF TGTGCCAGCAGCTTATCTGGACAGGGGAATTCACCCCTCCACTTT
TRBJ2-7 TRBV7-8 many 15 . CASSSRDGGFYEQYF TGTGCCAGCAGCTCCCGGGACGGAGGATTTTACGAGCAGTACTTC
TRBJ2-1 TRBV4-3 . 15 . CASSQDRDSYNEQFF TGCGCCAGCAGCCAAGATAGGGACTCATACAATGAGCAGTTCTTC
TRBJ2-1 TRBV10-3 many 16 TRBD2 CAISDVRLAGVNEQFF TGTGCCATCAGTGACGTTAGACTAGCGGGGGTTAATGAGCAGTTCTTC
TRBJ2-7 TRBV29-1 . 12 . CSVDDSAYEQYF TGCAGCGTTGATGACTCAGCCTACGAGCAGTACTTC
TRBJ1-3 TRBV20-1 few 15 TRBD1 CSAPTGGNFGNTIYF TGCAGTGCCCCGACAGGGGGGAACTTTGGAAACACCATATATTTT
TRBJ2-3 TRBV29-1 many 14 . CSVDGDTSTDTQYF TGCAGCGTTGACGGCGACACTAGCACAGATACGCAGTATTTT
TRBJ1-2 TRBV7-9 many 11 . CASSLDYGYTF TGTGCCAGCAGCTTGGACTATGGCTACACCTTC
TRBJ1-1 TRBV20-1 many 16 TRBD1 CSARAPRGGMNTEAFF TGCAGTGCTAGAGCTCCCAGGGGGGGGATGAACACTGAAGCTTTCTTT
TRBJ1-1 TRBV11-2 . 13 . CASSLQEYTEAFF TGTGCCAGCAGCTTACAGGAATACACTGAAGCTTTCTTT
TRBJ2-7 TRBV5-1 many 14 TRBD1 CASSTTGSVYEQYF TGCGCCAGCAGCACGACAGGGTCGGTCTACGAGCAGTACTTC
TRBJ2-5 TRBV2 many 14 . CASRGGRAEETQYF TGTGCCAGCAGGGGGGGCAGGGCCGAAGAGACCCAGTACTTC
TRBJ1-5 TRBV6-5 many 14 . CASTPGGGNQPQHF TGTGCCAGCACCCCCGGGGGAGGGAATCAGCCCCAGCATTTT
TRBJ2-6 TRBV29-1 . 13 . CSAGGLEANVLTF TGCAGCGCAGGGGGGTTGGAGGCCAACGTCCTGACTTTC
TRBJ2-2 TRBV4-1 many 17 . CASSQVDMGFNTGELFF TGCGCCAGCAGCCAGGTGGACATGGGCTTTAACACCGGGGAGCTGTTTTTT
TRBJ2-2 TRBV5-1 many 15 . CASSLGPSRTGELFF TGCGCCAGCAGCTTGGGACCCTCCCGGACCGGGGAGCTGTTTTTT
TRBJ1-1 TRBV5-1 many 14 TRBD1 CASRAGTGVTEAFF TGCGCCAGCAGGGCGGGGACAGGGGTCACTGAAGCTTTCTTT
TRBJ2-7 TRBV27 many 15 TRBD1 CASSSRQGWIYEQYF TGTGCCAGCAGTTCCCGACAGGGATGGATCTACGAGCAGTACTTC
TRBJ2-7 TRBV10-1 few 16 TRBD1 CASSPGTGALVYEQYF TGCGCCAGCAGCCCAGGGACAGGGGCTTTGGTATACGAGCAGTACTTC
TRBJ2-1 TRBV10-3 few 14 . CAISESNRYNEQFF TGTGCCATCAGTGAGTCGAATCGGTACAATGAGCAGTTCTTC
TRBJ1-5 TRBV7-8 many 12 . CASSLFDQPQHF TGTGCCAGCAGCTTATTCGATCAGCCCCAGCATTTT